The 24 T cell receptor beta chains below all came from one sample that was sequenced in a study of Graves' ophthalmopathy and Graves' hyperthyroidism. Amplified material comprised TCR beta CDR3 regions derived from RNA transcripts. The library came from an HTBI-primed first-round RT-PCR and a second-round multiplex PCR. TCRdb analysed the multiplex PCR reads with MiXCR anew, one entry per CDR3 protein. The table has almost 750,000 distinct CDR3 sequences, 40% seen once; the top ten hold 44%. The material sequenced was peripheral blood. The receptor set was obtained from an adult man with Graves' ophthalmopathy.

The chain is built from TRBV7-3 and TRBJ2-7; perhaps TRBD1 as D (6 bases). V lost 3 bases and J 2 bases, leaving 14 bases between the germline ends. The CDR3 loop spans 15 amino acids. CDR1 SGHTA and CDR2 FQGTGA come from the germline V gene. The DNA of the CDR3 is TGTGCCAGCAGCTTGACACAGGGACCCACCTACGAGCAGTACTTC. Translation gives CASSLTQGPTYEQYF.

This clonotype was counted ten times or more. The rearrangement uses TRBV9 and TRBJ1-6; possible D gene TRBD1, 6 bases. V was clipped by 0 bases and J by 5 bases, with 12 bases between them. CDR1 and CDR2 (germline): SGDLS, YYNGEE. The CDR3 is made up of 16 amino acids. The CDR3 sequence: CASSVGIGGNNSPLHF. CDR3 nucleotides: TGTGCCAGCAGCGTAGGAATTGGGGGCAATAATTCACCCCTCCACTTT.

The chain combines TRBV11-2 with TRBJ1-4, with 10 nucleotides matching TRBD1. CDR3 length: 15 residues. Looked up from germline, CDR1 is SGHAT and CDR2 is FQNNGV. Losses at the gene ends were 9 bases for V and 4 bases for J; bases not matched to a gene: 8. The CDR3 DNA sequence: TGTGCCAGTATGGGACAGGGGAGGGATAATGAAAAACTGTTTTTT. Amino acids: CASMGQGRDNEKLFF.

This chain connects TRBV7-2 to TRBJ2-7, with a tentative D call TRBD1 (6 bases). Deletions cut 1 base from V and 4 bases from J, with 11 bases between. Germline V gene lookup returns CDR1 SGHTA and CDR2 FQGNSA. The CDR3 is 14 residues long. In DNA form, the CDR3 reads TGTGCCAGCAGCTTAGACAGGGTCATGTACGAGCAGTACTTC. This encodes CASSLDRVMYEQYF.

This clonotype was detected ten times or more. The chain uses TRBV5-4 and TRBJ1-5; perhaps TRBD1 as D (5 bases). CDR1 and CDR2 (germline): SGHNT, YYREEE (reference sequence). The CDR3 loop spans 13 amino acids. V lost 1 base to trimming and J lost 11 bases, with 13 bases between them. For the CDR3, the DNA is TGTGCCAGCAGCTTGAACAGTGGGACGGCCCAGCATTTT. It translates to CASSLNSGTAQHF.

V gene TRBV29-1 combines with J gene TRBJ2-5; D is unresolved. Germline lookup yields CDR1 SQVTM and CDR2 ANQGSEA. V dropped 8 bases and J dropped 1 base, with 11 bases sitting between them. The CDR3 runs 12 residues. CDR3 in amino acids: CSYGQPQETQYF. Here the CDR3 DNA reads TGCAGCTATGGGCAGCCCCAAGAGACCCAGTACTTC.

The table lists this clonotype with many counts. The V gene is TRBV5-6, the J gene TRBJ2-5; the match to TRBD1 covers 9 bases. This CDR3 region has 15 residues. Germline V gene lookup returns CDR1 SGHDT and CDR2 YYEEEE. With V trimmed by 3 bases and J by 2 bases, 5 bases remained unmatched. The CDR3 here is CASSSAGQGQETQYF. CDR3 in DNA: TGTGCCAGCAGCTCGGCGGGACAGGGTCAAGAGACCCAGTACTTC.

This clonotype was seen more than once but under ten times. This rearrangement joins TRBV9 to TRBJ2-7, with unresolved D. This CDR3 spans 12 amino acids. Germline loops: CDR1 SGDLS, CDR2 YYNGEE. V was trimmed by 3 bases and J by 4 bases, leaving 8 bases between them. CDR3 bases: TGTGCCAGCAGCGGCGACAAATACGAGCAGTACTTC. This gives the protein CASSGDKYEQYF.

About this clonotype itself: At one boundary the junction diverges from the germline segment, which might be a read error. The V and J genes are TRBV10-3 and TRBJ2-5, with TRBD1 matching over 9 bases. The CDR3 length is 15 residues. Germline CDR1 and CDR2: ENHRY and SYGVKD. The CDR3 sequence is CASSELQGAGAAQYF. DNA of the CDR3: TGTGCCAGCAGTGAATTACAGGGGGCCGGGGCGGCCCAGTACTTC.

Many counts were recorded for this clonotype. This rearrangement joins TRBV29-1 to TRBJ2-7, with 7 bases lining up with TRBD2. The CDR3 is 13 residues long. V was pared by 1 base and J by 7 bases, with 7 bases of the junction left unmatched. CDR1 is SQVTM, CDR2 ANQGSEA, per germline. As DNA, the CDR3 is TGCAGCGTTGAAGGGGGAGGGCCGGGTGAGCAGTACTTC. Its translation is CSVEGGGPGEQYF.

This clonotype was detected only a few times. This chain connects TRBV20-1 to TRBJ1-1, with 8 bases identical to TRBD1. From germline, CDR1 is DFQATT and CDR2 SNEGSKA (reference sequence). CDR3 size: 15 residues. The junction had 7 bases not matched to a gene; V was cut back by 0 bases and J by 4 bases. This CDR3 is CSARDQAGGITEAFF. The CDR3 DNA follows: TGCAGTGCTAGAGATCAGGCAGGGGGCATCACTGAAGCTTTCTTT.

For this clonotype: Possible read error: a much larger clone is one base away. The rearrangement joins TRBV7-2 to TRBJ2-5, with 7 nucleotides matching TRBD2. Trimming removed 5 bases from V and 2 bases from J; junction bases left unmatched: 2. The germline V gene encodes CDR1 SGHTA and CDR2 FQGNSA. This CDR3 spans 13 amino acids. CDR3 nucleotides: TGTGCCAGCAGCCAGCGGGGACAAGAGACCCAGTACTTC. This translates into CASSQRGQETQYF.

This clonotype was detected many times. V and J are TRBV29-1 and TRBJ2-7, with 11 nucleotides matching TRBD1. CDR3 length equals 15 residues. Germline V gives CDR1 SQVTM, CDR2 ANQGSEA. J lost 5 bases, V lost 0 bases, and 6 bases had no gene match. CDR3 region: CSVEDPRTGGDEQYF. CDR3 sequence (DNA): TGCAGCGTTGAAGATCCCAGGACAGGGGGCGACGAGCAGTACTTC.

This clonotype appeared many times. The chain couples TRBV20-1 to TRBJ1-2; D call uncertain. There are 14 residues in the CDR3. Trimming pared 4 bases from V and 3 bases from J, leaving 15 bases between. CDR1 is DFQATT, CDR2 SNEGSKA, per germline (reference sequence). The CDR3 sequence is CSATRPGVHYGYTF. For the CDR3, the DNA is TGCAGTGCTACACGCCCCGGGGTCCACTATGGCTACACCTTC.

The rearrangement links TRBV25-1 to TRBJ2-2; no reliable D call. This CDR3 is 14 amino acids long. The V end was cut by 8 bases, the J end by 6 bases, with 16 bases between. The germline V gene encodes CDR1 MGHDK and CDR2 SYGVNS. CDR3 in amino acids: CASSRSRSPGELFF. The DNA for the CDR3 is TGTGCCAGCTCACGGTCAAGGAGTCCCGGGGAGCTGTTTTTT.

This chain connects TRBV12-3 or TRBV12-4 to TRBJ1-4, with a possible D match to TRBD1 (6 bases). This CDR3 is built from 14 residues. V was shortened by 6 bases and J by 6 bases, with 14 bases between the two germline ends. The CDR3 protein is CASSLKGVHEKLFF. CDR3 nucleotides: TGTGCCAGCAGCCTGAAGGGGGTTCATGAAAAACTGTTTTTT.

CDR3: CSVSAGGTVGYGYTF. CDR3 DNA sequence: TGCAGCGTCTCCGCGGGGGGGACAGTCGGCTATGGCTACACCTTC. J is TRBJ1-2 and V is TRBV29-1; 7 bases map to TRBD1. With 6 bases clipped from V and 4 bases from J, the junction kept 14 bases outside the gene matches. CDR1 is SQVTM, CDR2 ANQGSEA, per germline. The CDR3 length is 15 residues.

The CDR3 loop reads CASSNPGQGMYGYTF. The CDR3 DNA sequence: TGTGCCAGTAGTAATCCGGGACAGGGGATGTATGGCTACACCTTC. This chain uses TRBV19 with TRBJ1-2; TRBD1 matches at 10 bases. The germline V gene encodes CDR1 LNHDA and CDR2 SQIVND (reference sequence). V lost 4 bases to trimming and J lost 5 bases; unmatched junction nucleotides: 7. This CDR3 has 15 residues.

Many counts were recorded for this clonotype. The chain joins TRBV9 to TRBJ1-2, with D hard to call. CDR3 size: 12 residues. CDR1 is SGDLS and CDR2 is YYNGEE in the germline V gene. The V end was cut by 0 bases, the J end by 8 bases, with 8 bases between. CDR3 protein: CASSVGRGGYTF. CDR3 sequence (DNA): TGTGCCAGCAGCGTAGGCAGAGGGGGCTACACCTTC.

This chain connects TRBV7-9 to TRBJ1-2; 9 bases are a match to TRBD1. CDR3 length equals 16 residues. V gave up 8 bases and J gave up 7 bases; unmatched junction bases: 17. The germline gives CDR1 SEHNR, CDR2 FQNEAQ (reference sequence). CDR3 bases: TGTGCCAGCGGGCTCCCTACAGGGGGCGTTGTCCGTGGCTACACCTTC. This translates into CASGLPTGGVVRGYTF.

This clonotype was observed a handful of times. The germline gene is not matched at one end of the junction; a read error may be the cause. The genes are TRBV10-3 and TRBJ1-1; D possibly corresponds to TRBD1 (6 bases). The CDR3 spans 15 residues. The germline gives CDR1 ENHRY, CDR2 SYGVKD. The CDR3 spells CASSDSGAGVTEAFF. The DNA for the CDR3 is TGTGCCAGCAGTGACTCAGGGGCAGGGGTCACTGAAGCTTTCTTT.

The sample holds a few counts of this clonotype. The rearrangement uses TRBV20-1 and TRBJ2-7, with D maybe TRBD2 (5 bases). Germline V gene sequence: CDR1 DFQATT, CDR2 SNEGSKA (reference sequence). The CDR3 length is 13 residues. V was shortened by 3 bases and J by 3 bases, with 12 bases between the two germline ends. CDR3: CSASPSLGYEQYF. CDR3 coding DNA: TGCAGTGCTAGTCCTAGCCTCGGCTACGAGCAGTACTTC.

The chain combines TRBV6-6 with TRBJ1-1; D is unclear. The CDR3 is 12 amino acids. Germline CDR1 MNHNY, CDR2 SVGAGI (reference sequence). V was clipped by 5 bases and J by 2 bases, with 6 bases between them. The CDR3 bases are TGTGCCAGCAGTACCTCAAACACTGAAGCTTTCTTT. It is translated as CASSTSNTEAFF.

The J gene is TRBJ1-1, the V gene TRBV6-9; 12 positions agree with TRBD1. The CDR3 is 15 residues long. CDR1 is MNHGY and CDR2 is SVAAGI in the germline V gene. V lost 5 bases, J lost 1 base, and 2 bases stayed unmatched. CDR3 sequence (DNA): TGTGCCAGCAGTCGGGACAGGGGGCGGAACACTGAAGCTTTCTTT. It encodes CASSRDRGRNTEAFF.